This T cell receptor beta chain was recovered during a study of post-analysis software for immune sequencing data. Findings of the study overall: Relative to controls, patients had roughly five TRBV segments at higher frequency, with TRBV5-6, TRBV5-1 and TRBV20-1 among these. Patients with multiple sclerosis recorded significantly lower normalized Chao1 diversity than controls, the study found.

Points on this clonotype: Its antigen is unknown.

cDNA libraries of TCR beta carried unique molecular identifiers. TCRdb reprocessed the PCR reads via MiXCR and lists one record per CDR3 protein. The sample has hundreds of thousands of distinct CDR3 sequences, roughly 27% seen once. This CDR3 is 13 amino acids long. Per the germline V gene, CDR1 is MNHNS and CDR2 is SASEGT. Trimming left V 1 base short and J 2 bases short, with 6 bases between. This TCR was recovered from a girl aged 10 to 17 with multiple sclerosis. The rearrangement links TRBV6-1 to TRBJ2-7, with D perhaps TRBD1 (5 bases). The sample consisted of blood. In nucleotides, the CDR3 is TGTGCCAGCAGTGAAGGGGGCCCCTACGAGCAGTACTTC. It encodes CASSEGGPYEQYF.